This T cell receptor (beta chain) appears in the sequencing data of a study of T cells in Graves' hyperthyroidism and ophthalmopathy. Notes on the study in general: The model predicted ophthalmopathy a median 6.5 months before onset.

Concerning this clonotype itself: Antigen unknown.

The CDR3 regions of TCR beta were amplified from RNA transcripts. RT-PCR in the first round (using the HTBI primer set) targeted the TCR CDR3. TCRdb used MiXCR to reprocess the multiplex PCR reads, holding one entry per CDR3 protein. The sample lists about 500,000 distinct CDR3 sequences; about 16% were seen once. CDR1 is SQVTM and CDR2 is ANQGSEA in the germline V gene. The ends were cut back, 6 bases at V and 3 bases at J, with 11 bases in the middle. This CDR3 has 12 amino acids. Sample: blood. The rearrangement links TRBV29-1 to TRBJ1-1; D might be TRBD1 (6 bases). This TCR was sampled from a woman aged 25 to 45 with Graves' ophthalmopathy. CDR3 DNA sequence: TGCAGCGTAGGACAGTTTTACACTGAAGCTTTCTTT. Amino acids: CSVGQFYTEAFF.